One sample yielded the 21 T cell receptor beta chains listed below, sequenced in a study of cytotoxic CD8 clonotypes in ibrutinib-treated CLL. Clones were sequenced by immunoSEQ multiplex PCR, and TCRdb holds only the in-frame ones, with some missing. Among about 300,000 clones listed, approximately 79% were seen once. Specimen: PBMCs, collected at disease progression, from a patient treated with ibrutinib. The receptors derive from a human donor with chronic lymphocytic leukemia.

V gene TRBV5-1 combines with J gene TRBJ1-1; D not certain. Germline CDR1 SGHRS, CDR2 YFSETQ. The CDR3 has 13 residues. The V end was cut by 2 bases, the J end by 1 base, with 6 bases between. CDR3 region: CASSLQSNTEAFF. The CDR3, as DNA: TGCGCCAGCAGCTTACAGTCGAACACTGAAGCTTTCTTT. The full variable domain, with the rest looked up from reference TRBV5-1 and TRBJ1-1, is KAGVTQTPRYLIKTRGQQVTLSCSPISGHRSVSWYQQTPGQGLQFLFEYFSETQRNKGNFPGRFSGRQFSNSRSEMNVSTLELGDSALYLCASSLQSNTEAFFGQGTRLTVV.

V gene TRBV6-5 combines with J gene TRBJ2-7; the match to TRBD1 covers 9 bases. V lost 6 bases and J lost 1; bases outside the gene matches: 7. Germline CDR1 and CDR2: MNHEY and SVGAGI. The CDR3 sequence is 15 residues long. The CDR3 region is CASRGTGSGSYEQYF. The CDR3 region has the DNA TGTGCCAGCAGAGGGACAGGGAGTGGGTCCTACGAGCAGTACTTC.

The chain couples TRBV6-5 to TRBJ1-1, with D possibly matching TRBD1 (6 bases). V lost 6 bases and J lost 4, with 15 bases in between. The germline gives CDR1 MNHEY, CDR2 SVGAGI. The CDR3 consists of 14 residues. The chain's CDR3 is CASRRGVLGTEAFF. The CDR3 nucleotides read TGTGCCAGCAGGAGGGGGGTTTTGGGCACTGAAGCTTTCTTT.

This clone showed up just once. V is TRBV10-3 and J is TRBJ2-7; 10 bases align to TRBD1. The CDR3 extends over 14 amino acids. V was clipped by 8 bases and J by 0 bases; unmatched bases: 4. CDR1 and CDR2 (germline): ENHRY, SYGVKD. The CDR3 sequence is CAIRGDRGSYEQYF. The CDR3 DNA reads as TGTGCCATCCGAGGGGACAGGGGCTCCTACGAGCAGTACTTC.

The genes are TRBV4-2 and TRBJ1-1, with 7 nucleotides matching TRBD1. CDR3 length equals 16 residues. V dropped 1 base and J dropped 3; count of bases not matched to a gene: 8. From germline, CDR1 is LGHNA and CDR2 YNFKEQ. The CDR3 DNA reads TGTGCCAGCAGCCAAGGAGTGACAGGGCGTGACACTGAAGCTTTCTTT. Its translation is CASSQGVTGRDTEAFF.

The chain is built from TRBV4-1 and TRBJ2-1; tentative D call: TRBD2 (5 bases). Germline-derived CDR1 and CDR2 are MGHRA and YSYEKL. CDR3 length equals 13 residues. V was trimmed by 5 bases and J by 3 bases, leaving 8 bases between them. CDR3 sequence: CASSWEIYNEQFF. The CDR3 DNA reads TGCGCCAGCAGCTGGGAGATCTACAATGAGCAGTTCTTC.

V is TRBV19 and J is TRBJ2-1, with D hard to call. There are 16 residues in the CDR3. Looked up from germline, CDR1 is LNHDA and CDR2 is SQIVND (reference sequence). The V gene lost 1 base and the J gene lost 8 bases, with 18 bases spanning the gap. CDR3 DNA: TGTGCCAGTAGTATAGTACGGCTAGTCTCGGTGGATGAGCAGTTCTTC. Protein sequence: CASSIVRLVSVDEQFF.

This chain links TRBV7-3 with TRBJ2-7; D not resolved. The CDR3 runs to 12 residues. With 3 bases removed from V and 6 bases from J, the gap between germline ends came to 9 bases. Germline values: CDR1 SGHTA, CDR2 FQGTGA. The chain's CDR3 is CASSFTRLEQYF. DNA for the CDR3: TGTGCCAGCAGCTTCACTCGGCTCGAGCAGTACTTC.

This rearrangement joins TRBV18 to TRBJ2-6; no reliable D call. The CDR3 has 17 amino acids. Between the trimmed V and J ends, which lost 3 bases and 0 bases, there was a span of 12 bases. Germline V gene sequence: CDR1 KGHSH, CDR2 LQKENI. The CDR3 DNA reads as TGTGCCAGCTCACCCACCGCAATCCGCTCTGGGGCCAACGTCCTGACTTTC. It encodes CASSPTAIRSGANVLTF. Together with reference TRBV18 and TRBJ2-6, the CDR3 gives the full variable domain: NAGVMQNPRHLVRRRGQEARLRCSPMKGHSHVYWYRQLPEEGLKFMVYLQKENIIDESGMPKERFSAEFPKEGPSILRIQQVVRGDSAAYFCASSPTAIRSGANVLTFGAGSRLTVL.

This chain connects TRBV25-1 to TRBJ1-3; unclear D gene. The CDR3 is 13 amino acids. CDR1 MGHDK and CDR2 SYGVNS come from the germline V gene. The V gene lost 4 bases and the J gene lost 2 bases, with 6 bases spanning the gap. CDR3 sequence reads: CASSGVPGNTIYF. In DNA form, the CDR3 reads TGTGCCAGCAGTGGGGTCCCTGGAAACACCATATATTTT.

The J gene is TRBJ2-3, the V gene TRBV6-1; 11 nucleotides agree with TRBD2. V lost 3 bases, J lost 2 bases, and 1 base stayed unmatched. CDR1 and CDR2 (germline): MNHNS, SASEGT. This CDR3 contains 15 residues. The CDR3 DNA reads as TGTGCCAGCAGTGAGGGACTAGCGGACACAGATACGCAGTATTTT. Translated: CASSEGLADTDTQYF.

This chain links TRBV27 with TRBJ2-2, with 12 bases fitting TRBD1. Germline V gene lookup returns CDR1 MNHEY and CDR2 SMNVEV (reference sequence). The V gene end was trimmed by 6 bases and the J gene end by 4 bases; junction bases not matched to a gene: 3. The CDR3 length is 15 residues. DNA for the CDR3: TGTGCCAGCAGCGGGACAGGGGGCCGCACCGGGGAGCTGTTTTTT. Translating gives CASSGTGGRTGELFF.

This clone turned up a few times. The chain joins TRBV7-9 to TRBJ1-3, with a weak D call TRBD1 (5 bases). This CDR3 region has 16 residues. V was clipped by 5 bases and J by 2 bases, with 16 bases between them. The germline gives CDR1 SEHNR, CDR2 FQNEAQ (reference sequence). The CDR3 nucleotides are TGTGCCAGCAGCGCTCAGACACCGGGGCCTGGAAACACCATATATTTT. Encoded protein: CASSAQTPGPGNTIYF.

This rearrangement joins TRBV7-8 to TRBJ2-1, with D possibly TRBD2 on 5 matching bases. The CDR3 is 15 residues long. Deletions cut 4 bases from V and 5 bases from J, with 15 bases between. Germline V lookup: CDR1 SGHVS, CDR2 FQNEAQ. For the CDR3, the DNA is TGTGCCAGCAGCTCTAGAGTGGGGAGCGACAATGAGCAGTTCTTC. Its translation: CASSSRVGSDNEQFF.

CDR3 residues: CASKDGGPYSTDTQYF. In DNA form, the CDR3 reads TGTGCCAGCAAAGACGGGGGGCCGTATAGCACAGATACGCAGTATTTT. This chain links TRBV7-9 with TRBJ2-3, with D possibly being TRBD2 (7 bases). The CDR3 loop spans 16 amino acids. Trimming cost V 7 bases and J 0 bases, with 17 bases left between them. Germline V gene lookup returns CDR1 SEHNR and CDR2 FQNEAQ (reference sequence). Together with reference TRBV7-9 and TRBJ2-3, the CDR3 gives the full variable domain: DTGVSQNPRHKITKRGQNVTFRCDPISEHNRLYWYRQTLGQGPEFLTYFQNEAQLEKSRLLSDRFSAERPKGSFSTLEIQRTEQGDSAMYLCASKDGGPYSTDTQYFGPGTRLTVL.

V and J are TRBV2 and TRBJ2-7, with 9 positions matching TRBD2. Losses at the gene ends were 6 bases for V and 5 bases for J; bases not matched to a gene: 8. Germline CDR1 is SNHLY and CDR2 is FYNNEI. The CDR3 covers 14 residues. The CDR3 DNA reads TGTGCCAGCAGGGATCGTAGCGGGAGCAACGAGCAGTACTTC. Its translation is CASRDRSGSNEQYF.

The rearrangement links TRBV5-5 to TRBJ2-5; D may match TRBD1 or TRBD2 (5 bases each). Trimming left V 0 bases short and J 5 bases short, with 8 bases between. The CDR3 is made up of 13 amino acids. Germline V gives CDR1 SGHKS, CDR2 YYEKEE (reference sequence). The CDR3 reads CASSLGDAETQYF. CDR3 coding DNA: TGTGCCAGCAGCTTGGGGGACGCCGAGACCCAGTACTTC.

V is TRBV5-1 and J is TRBJ2-3, with 7 nucleotides matching TRBD2. Trimming removed 7 bases from V and 2 bases from J; junction bases left unmatched: 7. Germline V gives CDR1 SGHRS, CDR2 YFSETQ. This CDR3 region has 14 residues. The CDR3 DNA reads TGCGCCAGCGGAGCGGGGTTTACCACAGATACGCAGTATTTT. Translating it yields CASGAGFTTDTQYF. The variable domain in full, completed from reference TRBV5-1 and TRBJ2-3, reads KAGVTQTPRYLIKTRGQQVTLSCSPISGHRSVSWYQQTPGQGLQFLFEYFSETQRNKGNFPGRFSGRQFSNSRSEMNVSTLELGDSALYLCASGAGFTTDTQYFGPGTRLTVL.

The chain carries TRBV7-9 and TRBJ2-7, with 7 bases aligning to TRBD1. The CDR3 length is 15 residues. The V gene's germline CDR1 is SEHNR and CDR2 FQNEAQ (reference sequence). V trimming: 4 bases; J trimming: 4 bases; junction bases outside the gene matches: 10. The CDR3 sequence is CASSSLSGTVYEQYF. The CDR3 bases are TGTGCCAGCAGCTCCCTCTCCGGGACAGTGTACGAGCAGTACTTC.

This chain uses TRBV4-2 with TRBJ2-2, with D maybe TRBD2 (5 bases). Per the germline V gene, CDR1 is LGHNA and CDR2 is YNFKEQ. Trimming stripped 0 bases from V and 0 bases from J, with 8 bases between. There are 16 residues in the CDR3. CDR3 in amino acids: CASSQEVGANTGELFF. The CDR3 nucleotides are TGTGCCAGCAGCCAAGAAGTCGGGGCGAACACCGGGGAGCTGTTTTTT.

The chain has TRBV13 and TRBJ2-2, with D uncertain. CDR3 size: 13 residues. The V gene lost 5 bases and the J gene lost 1 base, with 5 bases spanning the gap. The germline V gene has CDR1 PRHDT and CDR2 FYEKMQ (reference sequence). CDR3 coding DNA: TGTGCCAGCAGCCTTTGGAACACCGGGGAGCTGTTTTTT. It is translated as CASSLWNTGELFF.